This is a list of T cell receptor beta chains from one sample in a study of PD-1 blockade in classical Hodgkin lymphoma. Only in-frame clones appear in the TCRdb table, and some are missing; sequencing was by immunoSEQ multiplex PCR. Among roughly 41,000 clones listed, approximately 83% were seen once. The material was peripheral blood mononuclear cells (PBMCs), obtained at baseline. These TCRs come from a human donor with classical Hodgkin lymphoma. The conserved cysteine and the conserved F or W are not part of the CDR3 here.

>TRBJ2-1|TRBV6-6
ASSYSTDYGQF
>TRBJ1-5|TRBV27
ASSSRGGTRDQPQH
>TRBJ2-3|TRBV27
ASRRQSTDTQY
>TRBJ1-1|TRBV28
ASSLIRQGAEAF
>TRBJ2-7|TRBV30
AWSPGQTYLREQY
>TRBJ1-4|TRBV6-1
ASSAQGSEKLF
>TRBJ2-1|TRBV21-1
ASSKGRVGGGNEQF
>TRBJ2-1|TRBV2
ASSSSRLATPSNEQF
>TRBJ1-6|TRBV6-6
ASRIGPMDNSPLH
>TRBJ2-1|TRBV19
ASSIRGEQF
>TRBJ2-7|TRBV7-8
ASSLGNSIYEQY
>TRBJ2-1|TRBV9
ASSVGLAGVYNEQF
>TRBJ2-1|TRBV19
ASSGGRVVDEQF
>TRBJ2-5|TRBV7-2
ASSLALRTGHQETQY
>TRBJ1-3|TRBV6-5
ASSYAAYTANTIY
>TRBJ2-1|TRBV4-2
ASSQDVSSGAYEQF
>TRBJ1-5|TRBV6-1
ASSTGQINQPQH
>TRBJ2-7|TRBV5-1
APGNEQY
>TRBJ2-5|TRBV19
ASSTRQGETQY
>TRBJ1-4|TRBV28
ASSLLTATNEKLF
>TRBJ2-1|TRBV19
ASSIRGPGLVEVNEQF
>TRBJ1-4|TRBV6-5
ASSTLQGAEEKLF
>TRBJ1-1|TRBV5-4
VSSLTMGNTEAF
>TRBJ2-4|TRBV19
ASSPPMYRGIRDIQY
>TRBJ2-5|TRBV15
ATSRVQETQY
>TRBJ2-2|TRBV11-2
ASSTTRQVNTGELF
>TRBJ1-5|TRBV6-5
ASSLQGPQPQH
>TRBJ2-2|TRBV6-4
ASSPQGAKTGELF
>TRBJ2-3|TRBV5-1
ASSLEGGGTDTQY
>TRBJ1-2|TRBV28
ASSFQQGAFGYT
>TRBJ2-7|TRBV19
ASRLRLAGAYEQY
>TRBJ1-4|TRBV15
ATRFDRGDEKLF
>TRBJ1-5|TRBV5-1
ASSPTGGYSNQPQH
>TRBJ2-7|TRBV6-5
ASSPLLAGDYEQY
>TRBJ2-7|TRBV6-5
ASSDGYEQY
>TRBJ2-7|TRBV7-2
ASSSPGEQY
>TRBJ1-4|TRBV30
AWMGRALGNEKLF